A selection of T cell receptor beta chains follows, all from one sample in a study of neurological immune-mediated disorders. TCRdb used MiXCR to reprocess the 5' RACE reads, holding one entry per CDR3 protein. The top ten clones hold around 4.6% of a sample with approximately 32,000 distinct CDR3 sequences, around 6.8% of them seen once. The sample was PBMCs. The receptors were gathered from a woman in her thirties or forties in good health. Each CDR3 is given with its conserved first and last residue. A D gene is named only where the DNA matches it firmly. Some rows have no size entry. The others give once, few or many, or a class for an expanded clone.

size	D	J	V	CDR3	DNA
many	TRBD2	TRBJ2-5	TRBV7-2	CASSLPGLGETQYF	TGTGCCAGCAGTCTTCCGGGACTAGGGGAGACCCAGTACTTC
many	TRBD1	TRBJ2-5	TRBV7-9	CASTKYPGQRYQETQYF	TGTGCCAGCACTAAATATCCGGGACAGAGGTACCAAGAGACCCAGTACTTC
many	-	TRBJ2-6	TRBV7-8	CASSLARASGANVLTF	TGTGCCAGCAGCTTAGCGAGGGCCTCTGGGGCCAACGTCCTGACTTTC
few	-	TRBJ2-3	TRBV30	CAWSNGFFRDTQYF	TGTGCCTGGAGTAACGGGTTCTTTAGAGATACGCAGTATTTT
many	-	TRBJ1-6	TRBV20-1	CSARGAEQGYITSPLHF	TGCAGTGCTAGAGGGGCCGAACAGGGATACATAACTTCACCCCTCCACTTT
many	TRBD1	TRBJ2-5	TRBV5-1	CASSRIRDSYQETQYF	TGCGCCAGCAGCCGGATCCGGGACAGTTACCAAGAGACCCAGTACTTC
many	TRBD1	TRBJ1-2	TRBV28	CASTPVGTGGYGYTF	TGTGCCAGCACCCCAGTCGGGACAGGGGGCTATGGCTACACCTTC
many	TRBD1	TRBJ1-1	TRBV20-1	CSATTGGGEAFF	TGCAGTGCTACTACAGGGGGAGGTGAAGCTTTCTTT
many	TRBD2	TRBJ2-3	TRBV4-2	CASSQSSGGADSTDTQYF	TGTGCCAGCAGCCAATCGAGCGGGGGGGCCGACTCAACAGATACGCAGTATTTT
few	TRBD1	TRBJ1-2	TRBV4-1	CASSRDREGWGYGYTF	TGCGCCAGCAGCCGGGACAGGGAGGGTTGGGGCTATGGCTACACCTTC
many	TRBD2	TRBJ2-7	TRBV5-5	CASSLQAGDVYEQYF	TGTGCCAGCAGCTTGCAAGCGGGAGATGTCTACGAGCAGTACTTC
many	-	TRBJ2-1	TRBV7-2	CASSPRLPRYSDEQFF	TGTGCCAGCAGCCCAAGACTCCCCCGCTATAGTGATGAGCAGTTCTTC
many	TRBD2	TRBJ2-3	TRBV7-6	CASTKSSGSGDTQYF	TGTGCCAGCACCAAATCAAGCGGGAGTGGAGATACGCAGTATTTT
many	TRBD1	TRBJ2-4	TRBV4-3	CASSRDRGPKNIQYF	TGCGCCAGCAGCCGCGACAGGGGGCCTAAAAACATTCAGTACTTC
many	TRBD2	TRBJ2-3	TRBV9	CASTWSGRRTDTQYF	TGTGCCAGCACCTGGAGCGGGAGGAGGACAGATACGCAGTATTTT
many	-	TRBJ2-1	TRBV7-9	CASSLSGAGPNEQFF	TGTGCCAGCAGCTTAAGCGGTGCGGGACCCAATGAGCAGTTCTTC
many	-	TRBJ2-1	TRBV27	CASSSLTDTSSYNEQFF	TGTGCCAGCAGTTCCCTGACAGACACAAGCTCCTACAATGAGCAGTTCTTC
many	TRBD2	TRBJ2-3	TRBV18	CASSPPREAGVTDTQYF	TGTGCCAGCTCACCACCCCGGGAGGCGGGGGTCACAGATACGCAGTATTTT
many	-	TRBJ1-4	TRBV28	CASGEAANEKLFF	TGTGCCAGCGGGGAGGCGGCTAATGAAAAACTGTTTTTT
many	-	TRBJ1-1	TRBV5-1	CASRTFRANTEAFF	TGCGCCAGTAGAACTTTCCGAGCGAACACTGAAGCTTTCTTT
many	TRBD2	TRBJ2-1	TRBV5-6	CASSYEVAGVSGYNEQFF	TGTGCCAGCAGTTATGAGGTAGCGGGAGTATCGGGATACAATGAGCAGTTCTTC
-	-	TRBJ2-1	TRBV11-2	CASSLVYTSLGNEQFF	TGTGCCAGCAGCTTAGTTTATACCTCATTGGGCAATGAGCAGTTCTTC
many	TRBD2	TRBJ2-3	TRBV20-1	CSAERLAGGRDTQYF	TGCAGTGCTGAAAGACTAGCGGGGGGGCGAGATACGCAGTATTTT
many	-	TRBJ1-3	TRBV7-2	CASSPPGHHSVNTIYF	TGTGCCAGCAGCCCACCGGGACACCACTCTGTAAACACCATATATTTT
many	-	TRBJ2-3	TRBV6-4	CASSEDDTLDTQYF	TGTGCCAGCAGTGAGGACGATACCTTGGATACGCAGTATTTT
many	TRBD1	TRBJ2-3	TRBV4-3	CASSLNRGSTDTQYF	TGCGCCAGCAGCCTCAACAGGGGGAGCACAGATACGCAGTATTTT
many	-	TRBJ1-1	TRBV29-1	CSVETVSGNTEAFF	TGCAGCGTTGAAACGGTCAGCGGGAACACTGAAGCTTTCTTT
many	TRBD1	TRBJ2-7	TRBV29-1	CSVEHRGSSYEQYF	TGCAGCGTTGAACACAGGGGTAGCTCCTACGAGCAGTACTTC
many	TRBD2	TRBJ2-1	TRBV20-1	CSAQLAGENYEQFF	TGCAGTGCTCAACTAGCGGGAGAGAACTATGAGCAGTTCTTC
many	-	TRBJ2-7	TRBV3-1	CASSQDRAGAGIYEQYF	TGTGCCAGCAGCCAAGACAGGGCAGGGGCGGGAATCTACGAGCAGTACTTC
many	-	TRBJ2-1	TRBV7-2	CASSSVTGLVRGEQFF	TGTGCCAGCAGCTCGGTGACAGGACTAGTGAGAGGGGAGCAGTTCTTC
many	-	TRBJ1-1	TRBV11-2	CASSPQLVNTEAFF	TGTGCCAGCAGCCCCCAATTGGTAAACACTGAAGCTTTCTTT
many	-	TRBJ1-1	TRBV3-1	CASSHRGANTEAFF	TGTGCCAGCAGCCATCGGGGGGCGAACACTGAAGCTTTCTTT
many	TRBD1	TRBJ2-1	TRBV18	CASSETGTGIFNEQFF	TGTGCCAGCTCAGAAACCGGGACAGGGATTTTCAATGAGCAGTTCTTC
many	-	TRBJ1-2	TRBV7-6	CASSPQGSAGGYTF	TGTGCCAGCAGCCCCCAGGGCAGTGCTGGTGGCTACACCTTC
many	-	TRBJ2-1	TRBV7-9	CASSQGYRDFYNEQFF	TGTGCCAGCAGCCAAGGATACCGGGACTTTTACAATGAGCAGTTCTTC
few	-	TRBJ2-3	TRBV3-1	CASSQATTGVMQYF	TGTGCCAGCAGCCAAGCCACCACGGGGGTAATGCAGTATTTT
many	-	TRBJ2-2	TRBV9	CASPPASRPPGELFF	TGTGCCAGCCCCCCGGCTAGCCGGCCCCCCGGGGAGCTGTTTTTT
many	-	TRBJ1-3	TRBV11-2	CASSLEGRLTLSGNTIYF	TGTGCCAGCAGCTTAGAAGGGCGGCTGACTCTCTCTGGAAACACCATATATTTT
many	TRBD2	TRBJ2-1	TRBV5-1	CASSSGGAGEQFF	TGCGCCAGTAGTAGCGGGGGGGCCGGTGAGCAGTTCTTC
many	TRBD1	TRBJ1-1	TRBV3-1	CASSQGQGGTEAFF	TGTGCCAGCAGCCAAGGACAGGGGGGGACTGAAGCTTTCTTT
few	TRBD2	TRBJ2-1	TRBV12-3/TRBV12-4	CASSPRRGTYNEQFF	TGTGCCAGCAGCCCCCGGCGGGGGACCTACAATGAGCAGTTCTTC
many	-	TRBJ1-2	TRBV5-6	CASSSTYGYTF	TGTGCCAGCAGCTCAACCTATGGCTACACCTTC
many	-	TRBJ2-7	TRBV10-3	CAISGPRRYEQYF	TGTGCCATCAGTGGTCCACGGCGATACGAGCAGTACTTC
many	-	TRBJ2-5	TRBV5-6	CASSLEVRKTQYF	TGTGCCAGCAGCTTGGAGGTCAGGAAGACCCAGTACTTC
many	TRBD2	TRBJ2-1	TRBV29-1	CSAQLAGGNNEQFF	TGCAGCGCCCAACTAGCGGGAGGGAACAATGAGCAGTTCTTC
many	-	TRBJ1-5	TRBV12-3/TRBV12-4	CASTPQGGNQPQHF	TGTGCCAGCACCCCCCAGGGAGGCAATCAGCCCCAGCATTTT
many	TRBD1	TRBJ2-1	TRBV5-1	CASSLGDSSYNEQFF	TGCGCCAGCAGCTTGGGGGACAGCTCCTACAATGAGCAGTTCTTC
-	TRBD1	TRBJ1-1	TRBV7-2	CASSSRTGATEAFF	TGTGCCAGCAGCTCAAGGACAGGGGCGACTGAAGCTTTCTTT
many	-	TRBJ2-1	TRBV28	CASSFGTYEQFF	TGTGCCAGCAGTTTTGGGACTTACGAGCAGTTCTTC
many	-	TRBJ2-2	TRBV5-6	CASSLGGSTGELFF	TGTGCCAGCAGCTTAGGAGGTAGCACCGGGGAGCTGTTTTTT
many	-	TRBJ1-1	TRBV3-1	CASSPGGMNTEAFF	TGTGCCAGCAGCCCGGGCGGCATGAACACTGAAGCTTTCTTT
many	-	TRBJ1-4	TRBV7-9	CASSLVAAPRNEKLFF	TGTGCCAGCAGCTTAGTGGCAGCCCCAAGAAATGAAAAACTGTTTTTT
-	-	TRBJ1-4	TRBV5-6	CASSLAGTLEKLFF	TGTGCCAGCAGCTTAGCTGGGACGCTCGAAAAACTGTTTTTT
many	TRBD2	TRBJ2-5	TRBV11-2	CASSLEGSTSGETQYF	TGTGCCAGCAGCTTAGAAGGGTCTACTAGCGGAGAGACCCAGTACTTC